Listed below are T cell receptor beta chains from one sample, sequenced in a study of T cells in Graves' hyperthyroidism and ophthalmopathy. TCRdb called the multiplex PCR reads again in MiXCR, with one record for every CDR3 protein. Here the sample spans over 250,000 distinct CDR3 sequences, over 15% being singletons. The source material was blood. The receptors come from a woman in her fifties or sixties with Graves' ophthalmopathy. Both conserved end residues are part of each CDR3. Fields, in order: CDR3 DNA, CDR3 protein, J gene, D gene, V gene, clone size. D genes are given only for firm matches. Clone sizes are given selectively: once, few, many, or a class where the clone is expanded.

TGCGCCAGCAGCCAAGGATCAGTGACACCTCATGAGCAGTTCTTC,CASSQGSVTPHEQFF,TRBJ2-1,NA,TRBV4-3,NA
TGTGCCAGCAGCCCCGCCGGGGTCTCCTACGAGCAGTACTTC,CASSPAGVSYEQYF,TRBJ2-7,NA,TRBV3-1,many
TGTGCCAGCAGCGGAGGGGGCCCTGGAAACACCATATATTTT,CASSGGGPGNTIYF,TRBJ1-3,TRBD1,TRBV9,few
TGTGCCAGCAGTTTATCGAGCCGTTACACTGAAGCTTTCTTT,CASSLSSRYTEAFF,TRBJ1-1,NA,TRBV27,many
TGCGCCAGCAGCTCACTGCCGCCCGGGGGCCGAAGAAACACCATATATTTT,CASSSLPPGGRRNTIYF,TRBJ1-3,NA,TRBV5-1,many
TGCGCCAGCAGTGATGGTCAGGGCCCGGAGCAGTACTTC,CASSDGQGPEQYF,TRBJ2-7,NA,TRBV10-1,few
TGTGCCAGCTCATCCAGGACTAGCGGGAGGGATTACAATGAGCAGTTCTTC,CASSSRTSGRDYNEQFF,TRBJ2-1,TRBD2,TRBV18,NA
TGCAGTGCTATCCGGGACAGAGGCTCCTACGAGCAGTACTTC,CSAIRDRGSYEQYF,TRBJ2-7,TRBD1,TRBV20-1,many
TGCGCCAGCAGCTTAGATGGGGGAACCTACGAGCAGTACTTC,CASSLDGGTYEQYF,TRBJ2-7,NA,TRBV5-1,many
TGTGCCGTTAGAACAGGAGTAGCAACTAATGAAAAACTGTTTTTT,CAVRTGVATNEKLFF,TRBJ1-4,NA,TRBV10-3,NA
TGTGCCAGCAGCCCACAGAGTGGTACCACTGAAGCTTTCTTT,CASSPQSGTTEAFF,TRBJ1-1,NA,TRBV7-8,many
TGTGCCAGCTCACCGGGACAGGGGATTCAAGGAGGCGGCTACACCTTC,CASSPGQGIQGGGYTF,TRBJ1-2,TRBD1,TRBV18,few
TGTGCCAGCAGCTCGGGGAGGACAGTTCGCGGCTACACCTTC,CASSSGRTVRGYTF,TRBJ1-2,NA,TRBV5-6,few
TGCGCCAGCAGCTACAGGGGGCAGAACGAGCAGTACTTC,CASSYRGQNEQYF,TRBJ2-7,TRBD1,TRBV4-3,many
TGTGCCAGCAGCCCGGGGACTGACACTGAAGCTTTCTTT,CASSPGTDTEAFF,TRBJ1-1,NA,TRBV9,many
TGTGCCAGCAGCTTAGCGGGGGCTCTCTATGGCTACACCTTC,CASSLAGALYGYTF,TRBJ1-2,NA,TRBV13,many
TGTGCCATCGGGGGGGAGGGGGCGGACTCTGGGGCCAACGTCCTGACTTTC,CAIGGEGADSGANVLTF,TRBJ2-6,NA,TRBV10-3,few
TGCGCCAGCAGCCAAGATAGGGGTTCTGGAGAGACCCAGTACTTC,CASSQDRGSGETQYF,TRBJ2-5,NA,TRBV4-3,NA
TGCAGTGCTAGATCGGGGCACCTAGGGGCAACTAATGAAAAACTGTTTTTT,CSARSGHLGATNEKLFF,TRBJ1-4,NA,TRBV20-1,few
TGTGCCAGCAGCGCGAGCAGGGAAATAGGGAACTATGGCTACACCTTC,CASSASREIGNYGYTF,TRBJ1-2,NA,TRBV7-2,many
TGTGCCAGCAGCCGGATAGGACTAGAAGAGACCCAGTACTTC,CASSRIGLEETQYF,TRBJ2-5,TRBD2,TRBV7-2,many
TGCAGTGCTAGCTTTCTCGGTGAGCAGTTCTTC,CSASFLGEQFF,TRBJ2-1,NA,TRBV20-1,many
TGTGCCAGCAGTCCCGTGGACAGAGGGTCTAACTACGAGCAGTACTTC,CASSPVDRGSNYEQYF,TRBJ2-7,NA,TRBV12-3/TRBV12-4,many
TGTGCCAGCTCACCTTTTTTAGGGGATAATGAAAAACTGTTTTTT,CASSPFLGDNEKLFF,TRBJ1-4,NA,TRBV18,NA
TGTGCCAGCTCAAGAGGAGTAGGCCAAGAGACCCAGTACTTC,CASSRGVGQETQYF,TRBJ2-5,NA,TRBV18,many
TGTGCCAGCAGCCAAGAAACAGGGGGCCCAGATACGCAGTATTTT,CASSQETGGPDTQYF,TRBJ2-3,TRBD1,TRBV4-2,many
TGTGCCTGGACCTACGGTAGGGTTAGGTACGAGCAGTACTTC,CAWTYGRVRYEQYF,TRBJ2-7,NA,TRBV30,NA
TGCGCCAGCAGCTGGTCGGACAATCCCGGGGAGCTGTTTTTT,CASSWSDNPGELFF,TRBJ2-2,NA,TRBV5-1,many
TGTGCCAGCAGTATGATGACAGGATGGGAGACCCAGTACTTC,CASSMMTGWETQYF,TRBJ2-5,NA,TRBV28,many
TGCGCCAGCAGCCGAGGGGACTATGACAATGAGCAGTTCTTC,CASSRGDYDNEQFF,TRBJ2-1,TRBD2,TRBV4-3,few
TGTGCCAGCTCACCACAGGGGGCGAACACTGAAGCTTTCTTT,CASSPQGANTEAFF,TRBJ1-1,TRBD1,TRBV18,many
TGTGCCAGCTCACCACTCGGGGGCAGCGATCAGCCCCAGCATTTT,CASSPLGGSDQPQHF,TRBJ1-5,NA,TRBV18,NA
TGTGCCAGCAGCTTGAATGCAGGGGCCGGGGAGCTGTTTTTT,CASSLNAGAGELFF,TRBJ2-2,NA,TRBV5-5,NA
TGTGCCAGCAGCCACCTAAACCGAGCAGGCAGGGGTACGGGAAACACCATATATTTT,CASSHLNRAGRGTGNTIYF,TRBJ1-3,NA,TRBV3-1,NA
TGCGCCAGCAGCCTCGGCGCTGGGGGGAAAGAGACCCAGTACTTC,CASSLGAGGKETQYF,TRBJ2-5,NA,TRBV5-1,NA
TGTGCCAGCAGCTCCGGGACCAACTACGAGCAGTACTTC,CASSSGTNYEQYF,TRBJ2-7,NA,TRBV5-4,NA
TGTGCCAGCGACTGGGACGGCCCCGTCCCGATGGGCGGCTACACCTTC,CASDWDGPVPMGGYTF,TRBJ1-2,NA,TRBV25-1,NA
TGCGCCAGCAGCTTGGCTGGGCTCGGCGAGCAGTACTTC,CASSLAGLGEQYF,TRBJ2-7,NA,TRBV5-1,many